Listed here are 15 T cell receptor beta chains from one sample, sequenced in a study of circulating CD8 cells and anti-PD-1 response in melanoma. TCR libraries were prepared from 15 ng of total RNA with the QIAseq Immune Repertoire TCR panel. TCRdb itself ran the reads through MiXCR, one entry per CDR3 protein. The table has under 1,500 distinct CDR3 sequences, around 5.8% seen once; the top ten hold 15% to 20%. Live CD3+CD8+TCRalphabeta+ cells were sorted into four subsets by PD-1 and/or TIGIT. The source material was CD8+ T cells from PBMCs, sampled at baseline or after one month of anti-PD-1 therapy (not recorded which). These receptor sequences come from a human donor with melanoma.

By proportion, this clonotype is medium-sized. At one end the junction does not follow the germline gene, possibly because of a read error. The genes are TRBV27 and TRBJ2-1, with D unresolved. The CDR3 consists of 15 residues. Germline CDR1 MNHEY, CDR2 SMNVEV (reference sequence). CDR3 sequence reads: CASSSNLEPYNEQSF. The CDR3 DNA reads TGTGCCAGCAGTTCGAATCTAGAACCCTACAATGAGCAGTCCTTC.

This clonotype is medium-sized within its sample. This chain links TRBV3-1 with TRBJ2-7, with D unresolved. The CDR3 has 16 amino acids. The V end lost 0 bases, the J end lost 7 bases, and 19 bases lay between the germline ends. CDR1 is LGHDT and CDR2 is YNNKEL in the germline V gene (reference sequence). CDR3 coding DNA: TGTGCCAGCAGCCAAGACTCACCGGACCCTTATGGAGAGCAGTACTTC. Translation gives CASSQDSPDPYGEQYF.

This clonotype qualifies as large. V and J are TRBV29-1 and TRBJ1-1; D ambiguous. V was shortened by 3 bases and J by 2 bases, with 4 bases between the two germline ends. Germline CDR1 reads SQVTM; CDR2 reads ANQGSEA. CDR3 length: 11 residues. The CDR3 region is CSVDTNTEAFF. The CDR3 nucleotides are TGCAGCGTTGACACAAACACTGAAGCTTTCTTT.

In its sample, this clonotype ranks as medium-sized (0.01 to 0.1%). V gene TRBV6-4 combines with J gene TRBJ2-3, with D possibly being TRBD2 (5 bases). V was shortened by 6 bases and J by 4 bases, with 14 bases between the two germline ends. Germline V gene sequence: CDR1 MRHNA, CDR2 SNTAGT. This CDR3 is built from 14 residues. As DNA, the CDR3 is TGTGCCAGCAGCGCCGGACTGGAAGCAGATACGCAGTATTTT. The encoded protein is CASSAGLEADTQYF.

This clonotype is categorized as medium-sized. This chain joins TRBV7-9 and TRBJ2-1, with 7 bases lining up with TRBD2. The germline CDR1 and CDR2 sequences are SEHNR and FQNEAQ (reference sequence). V shed 5 bases, J shed 1 base, and the junction held 8 bases outside the gene matches. The CDR3 length is 16 residues. The CDR3 is CASSGGSGISYNEQFF. Written as DNA, the CDR3 is TGTGCCAGCAGCGGTGGGAGCGGGATTTCCTACAATGAGCAGTTCTTC.

By share of the sample, this clonotype is medium-sized. The CDR3: CASSLDRGQTYNEQFF. The DNA for the CDR3 is TGCGCCAGCAGCTTGGACAGGGGGCAAACCTACAATGAGCAGTTCTTC. The chain uses TRBV5-1 and TRBJ2-1; TRBD1 matches at 9 bases. CDR3 size: 16 residues. Germline V CDR1 and CDR2: SGHRS, YFSETQ. Trimming at V came to 0 bases and at J to 2 bases, leaving 3 bases not matched to a gene.

By sample fraction, this clonotype is medium-sized. This chain links TRBV7-3 with TRBJ2-7, with D tentatively TRBD2 (6 bases). Trimming shortened V by 3 bases and J by 4 bases, and 16 bases separated the two germline ends. The CDR3 runs 15 residues. Germline CDR1 and CDR2: SGHTA and FQGTGA. CDR3 amino acids: CASSLVGVSGYEQYF. DNA for the CDR3: TGTGCCAGCAGCTTGGTCGGGGTAAGCGGGTACGAGCAGTACTTC.

This clonotype ranks as medium-sized (0.01 to 0.1%). The chain employs TRBV4-3 and TRBJ2-7; no definite D call. There are 15 residues in the CDR3. Trimming cost V 0 bases and J 0 bases, with 9 bases left between them. The V gene's germline CDR1 is LGHNA and CDR2 YSLEER. The CDR3 spells CASSQEPQDSYEQYF. The CDR3 nucleotides read TGCGCCAGCAGCCAAGAACCCCAGGACTCCTACGAGCAGTACTTC.

To note about this clonotype: With a much larger clone just one base away, this may be a read error. V gene TRBV2 combines with J gene TRBJ2-7; TRBD1 or TRBD2 may be the D gene (5 bases each). The germline V gene has CDR1 SNHLY and CDR2 FYNNEI. V was shortened by 8 bases and J by 6 bases, with 14 bases between the two germline ends. The CDR3 length is 12 residues. DNA of the CDR3: TGTGCCAGCGGCCCGGGGCCCCTCGAGCAGTACTTC. Translated, it gives CASGPGPLEQYF.

By sample share, this clonotype is large. The chain employs TRBV29-1 and TRBJ2-2; maybe TRBD1 (6 bases). Trimming removed 4 bases from V and 3 bases from J, with 9 bases in between. The CDR3 spans 13 residues. Per the germline V gene, CDR1 is SQVTM and CDR2 is ANQGSEA. For the CDR3, the DNA is TGCAGCGTTGCCGCAGGGGACACCGGGGAGCTGTTTTTT. Translation gives CSVAAGDTGELFF.

Judged by abundance, this clonotype is large. The chain carries TRBV19 and TRBJ2-3; D is ambiguous. Trimming removed 5 bases from V and 4 bases from J, with 10 bases in between. The CDR3 is made up of 13 amino acids. Looked up from germline, CDR1 is LNHDA and CDR2 is SQIVND (reference sequence). In DNA form, the CDR3 reads TGTGCCAGTAGTGATTTCGAGCCAGATACGCAGTATTTT. Protein sequence: CASSDFEPDTQYF. The entire variable domain, with the rest obtained from reference TRBV19 and TRBJ2-3, is as follows: DGGITQSPKYLFRKEGQNVTLSCEQNLNHDAMYWYRQDPGQGLRLIYYSQIVNDFQKGDIAEGYSVSREKKESFPLTVTSAQKNPTAFYLCASSDFEPDTQYFGPGTRLTVL.

This clonotype is judged medium-sized. This rearrangement joins TRBV27 to TRBJ2-7; D unresolved. Germline V gives CDR1 MNHEY, CDR2 SMNVEV (reference sequence). V shed 2 bases and J shed 3 bases, with 5 bases lying between them. The CDR3 contains 12 residues. CDR3 coding DNA: TGTGCCAGCAGTTTAACCGGCTACGAGCAGTACTTC. Amino acids: CASSLTGYEQYF.

In the case of this clonotype: A read error may be the cause here, since a much bigger clone is one base away. In this CDR3 the conserved last residue, phenylalanine or tryptophan, is missing, so a read error is likely. CDR3 loop: CASSEEGLADYEQYS. The DNA of the CDR3 is TGTGCCAGCAGTGAAGAGGGACTAGCGGACTACGAGCAGTACTCC. The rearrangement links TRBV2 to TRBJ2-7; 11 bases fit TRBD2. The V and J ends lost 1 base and 3 bases, in that order; junction bases with no gene match: 2. Germline-derived CDR1 and CDR2 are SNHLY and FYNNEI. The CDR3 covers 15 residues.

In this sample, this clonotype is medium-sized. This chain links TRBV20-1 with TRBJ2-1; D not resolved. CDR3 length equals 8 residues. Germline values: CDR1 DFQATT, CDR2 SNEGSKA (reference sequence). The CDR3 sequence: CSSNEQFF. CDR3 sequence (DNA): TGCAGCTCCAATGAGCAGTTCTTC.

Judged by abundance, this clonotype is medium-sized (0.01 to 0.1%). This chain connects TRBV27 to TRBJ2-5, with 10 bases matching TRBD1. The V gene end was trimmed by 6 bases and the J gene end by 5 bases; junction bases not matched to a gene: 6. The CDR3 runs to 14 residues. Germline CDR1 MNHEY, CDR2 SMNVEV (reference sequence). The CDR3 coding sequence is TGTGCCAGCAGCCCGGGACAGGGGTTGGAGACCCAGTACTTC. Its translation: CASSPGQGLETQYF.